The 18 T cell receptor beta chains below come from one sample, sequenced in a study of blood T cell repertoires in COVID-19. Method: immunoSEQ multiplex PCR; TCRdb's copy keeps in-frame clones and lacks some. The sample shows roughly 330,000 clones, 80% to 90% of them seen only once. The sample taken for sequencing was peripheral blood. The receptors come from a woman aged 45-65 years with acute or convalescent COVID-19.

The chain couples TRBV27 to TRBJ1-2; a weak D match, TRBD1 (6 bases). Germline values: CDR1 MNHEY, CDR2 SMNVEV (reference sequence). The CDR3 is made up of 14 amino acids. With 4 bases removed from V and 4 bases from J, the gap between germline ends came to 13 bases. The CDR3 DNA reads TGTGCCAGCAGTTACAAGCCAGGGGTCTATGGCTACACCTTC. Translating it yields CASSYKPGVYGYTF.

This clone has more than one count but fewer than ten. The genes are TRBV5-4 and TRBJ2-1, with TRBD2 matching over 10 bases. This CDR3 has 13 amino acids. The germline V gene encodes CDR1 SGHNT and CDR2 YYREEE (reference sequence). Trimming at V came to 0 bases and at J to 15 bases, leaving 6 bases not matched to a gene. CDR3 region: CASSLESGRALFF. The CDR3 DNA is TGTGCCAGCAGCTTGGAGAGCGGGAGGGCCCTGTTCTTC. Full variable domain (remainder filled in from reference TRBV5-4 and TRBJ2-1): ETGVTQSPTHLIKTRGQQVTLRCSSQSGHNTVSWYQQALGQGPQFIFQYYREEENGRGNFPPRFSGLQFPNYSSELNVNALELDDSALYLCASSLESGRALFFGPGTRLTVL.

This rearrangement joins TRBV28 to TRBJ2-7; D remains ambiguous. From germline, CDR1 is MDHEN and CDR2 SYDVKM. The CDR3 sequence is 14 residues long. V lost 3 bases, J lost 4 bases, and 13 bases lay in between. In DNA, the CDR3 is TGTGCCAGCAGTTTGACCCGGGTTGTATACGAGCAGTACTTC. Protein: CASSLTRVVYEQYF.

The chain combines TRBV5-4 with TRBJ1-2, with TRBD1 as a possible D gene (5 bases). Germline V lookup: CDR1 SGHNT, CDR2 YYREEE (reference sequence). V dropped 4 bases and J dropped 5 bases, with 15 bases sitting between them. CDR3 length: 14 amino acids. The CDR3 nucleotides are TGTGCCAGCAGCCCCTATGCAGGGAATTATGGCTACACCTTC. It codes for CASSPYAGNYGYTF. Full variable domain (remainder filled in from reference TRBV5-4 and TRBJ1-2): ETGVTQSPTHLIKTRGQQVTLRCSSQSGHNTVSWYQQALGQGPQFIFQYYREEENGRGNFPPRFSGLQFPNYSSELNVNALELDDSALYLCASSPYAGNYGYTFGSGTRLTVV.

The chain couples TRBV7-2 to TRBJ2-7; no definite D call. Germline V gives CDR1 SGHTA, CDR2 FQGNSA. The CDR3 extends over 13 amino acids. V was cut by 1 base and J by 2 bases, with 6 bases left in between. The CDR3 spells CASSLVDTYEQYF. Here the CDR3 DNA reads TGTGCCAGCAGCTTAGTTGACACCTACGAGCAGTACTTC.

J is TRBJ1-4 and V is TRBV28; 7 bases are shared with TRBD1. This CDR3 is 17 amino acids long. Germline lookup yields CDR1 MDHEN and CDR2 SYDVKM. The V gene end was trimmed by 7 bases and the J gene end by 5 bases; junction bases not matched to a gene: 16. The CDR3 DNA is TGTGCCAGCATCCCCCCCTTGGGGAACAGGGGAAATGAAAAACTGTTTTTT. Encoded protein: CASIPPLGNRGNEKLFF.

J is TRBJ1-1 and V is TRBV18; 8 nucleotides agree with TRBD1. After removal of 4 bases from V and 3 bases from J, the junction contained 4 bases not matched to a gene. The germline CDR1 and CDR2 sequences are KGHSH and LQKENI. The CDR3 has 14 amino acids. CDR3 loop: CASSRIRGHTEAFF. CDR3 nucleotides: TGTGCCAGCTCACGAATCAGGGGGCACACTGAAGCTTTCTTT.

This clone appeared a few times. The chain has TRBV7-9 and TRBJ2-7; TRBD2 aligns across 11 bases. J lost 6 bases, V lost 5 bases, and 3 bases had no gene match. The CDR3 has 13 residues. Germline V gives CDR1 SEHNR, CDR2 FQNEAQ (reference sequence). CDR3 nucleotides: TGTGCCAGCAGCGACGGGACTAGCGGCGAGCAGTACTTC. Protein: CASSDGTSGEQYF.

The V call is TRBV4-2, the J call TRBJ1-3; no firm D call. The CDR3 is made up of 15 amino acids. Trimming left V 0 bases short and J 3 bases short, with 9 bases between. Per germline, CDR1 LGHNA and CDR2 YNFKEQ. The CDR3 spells CASSQDSEVGNTIYF. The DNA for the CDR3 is TGTGCCAGCAGCCAAGACAGTGAAGTTGGAAACACCATATATTTT.

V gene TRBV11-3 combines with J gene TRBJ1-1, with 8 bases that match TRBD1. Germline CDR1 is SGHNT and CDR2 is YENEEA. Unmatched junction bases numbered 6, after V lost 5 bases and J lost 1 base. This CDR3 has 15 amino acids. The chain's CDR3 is CASSEYGQGNTEAFF. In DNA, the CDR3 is TGTGCCAGCAGCGAATATGGACAGGGGAACACTGAAGCTTTCTTT.

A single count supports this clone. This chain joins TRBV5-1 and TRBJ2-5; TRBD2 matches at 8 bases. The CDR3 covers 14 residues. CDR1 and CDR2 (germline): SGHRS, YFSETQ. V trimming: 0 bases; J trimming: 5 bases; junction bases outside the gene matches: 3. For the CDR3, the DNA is TGCGCCAGCAGCTTGGGGACTAGCTCCGAGACCCAGTACTTC. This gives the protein CASSLGTSSETQYF.

The DNA for the CDR3 is TGCGCCAGCAATAGCGGGGGGGCCGGCACAGATACGCAGTATTTT. Its translation: CASNSGGAGTDTQYF. This chain connects TRBV5-1 to TRBJ2-3; 11 bases align to TRBD2. Germline V gene data show CDR1 as SGHRS and CDR2 as YFSETQ. The CDR3 is made up of 15 amino acids. The junction had 4 bases not matched to a gene; V was cut back by 6 bases and J by 1 base. Full variable domain (rest looked up from reference TRBV5-1 and TRBJ2-3): KAGVTQTPRYLIKTRGQQVTLSCSPISGHRSVSWYQQTPGQGLQFLFEYFSETQRNKGNFPGRFSGRQFSNSRSEMNVSTLELGDSALYLCASNSGGAGTDTQYFGPGTRLTVL.

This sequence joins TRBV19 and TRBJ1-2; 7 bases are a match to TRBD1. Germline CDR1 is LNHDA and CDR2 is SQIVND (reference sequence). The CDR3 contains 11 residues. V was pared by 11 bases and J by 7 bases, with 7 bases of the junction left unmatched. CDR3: CAVGGGSGYTF. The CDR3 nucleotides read TGTGCCGTCGGAGGGGGCAGTGGCTACACCTTC.

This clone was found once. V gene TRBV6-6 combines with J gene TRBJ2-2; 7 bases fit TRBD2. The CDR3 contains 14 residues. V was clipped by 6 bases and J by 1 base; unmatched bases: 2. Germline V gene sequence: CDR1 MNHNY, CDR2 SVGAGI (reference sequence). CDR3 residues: CASRKRGNTGELFF. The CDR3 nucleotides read TGTGCCAGCAGGAAGCGGGGGAACACCGGGGAGCTGTTTTTT.

CDR3 nucleotide sequence: TGTGCCGCTCGACAGACTTTCTCTGGGGCCAACGTCCTGACTTTC. It specifies CAARQTFSGANVLTF. The chain couples TRBV19 to TRBJ2-6, with D tentatively TRBD1 (5 bases). V shed 11 bases and J shed 0 bases, with 14 bases lying between them. This CDR3 comprises 15 residues. Germline CDR1 and CDR2: LNHDA and SQIVND (reference sequence). Supplemented by reference TRBV19 and TRBJ2-6, the full variable domain reads DGGITQSPKYLFRKEGQNVTLSCEQNLNHDAMYWYRQDPGQGLRLIYYSQIVNDFQKGDIAEGYSVSREKKESFPLTVTSAQKNPTAFYLCAARQTFSGANVLTFGAGSRLTVL.

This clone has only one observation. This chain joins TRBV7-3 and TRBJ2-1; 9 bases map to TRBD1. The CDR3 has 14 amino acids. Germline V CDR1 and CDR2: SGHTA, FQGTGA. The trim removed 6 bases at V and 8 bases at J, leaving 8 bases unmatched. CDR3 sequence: CASSPGQGFDEQFF. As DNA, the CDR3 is TGTGCCAGCAGTCCGGGACAGGGTTTCGATGAGCAGTTCTTC. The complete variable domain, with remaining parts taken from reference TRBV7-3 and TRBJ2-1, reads GAGVSQTPSNKVTEKGKYVELRCDPISGHTALYWYRQSLGQGPEFLIYFQGTGAADDSGLPNDRFFAVRPEGSVSTLKIQRTERGDSAVYLCASSPGQGFDEQFFGPGTRLTVL.

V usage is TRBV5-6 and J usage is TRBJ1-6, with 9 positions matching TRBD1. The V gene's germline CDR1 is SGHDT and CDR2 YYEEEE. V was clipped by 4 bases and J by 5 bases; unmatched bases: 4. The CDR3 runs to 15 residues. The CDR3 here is CASSPGTGNNSPLHF. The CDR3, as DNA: TGTGCCAGCAGCCCCGGGACAGGGAATAATTCACCCCTCCACTTT. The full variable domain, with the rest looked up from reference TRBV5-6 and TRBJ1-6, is DAGVTQSPTHLIKTRGQQVTLRCSPKSGHDTVSWYQQALGQGPQFIFQYYEEEERQRGNFPDRFSGHQFPNYSSELNVNALLLGDSALYLCASSPGTGNNSPLHFGNGTRLTVT.

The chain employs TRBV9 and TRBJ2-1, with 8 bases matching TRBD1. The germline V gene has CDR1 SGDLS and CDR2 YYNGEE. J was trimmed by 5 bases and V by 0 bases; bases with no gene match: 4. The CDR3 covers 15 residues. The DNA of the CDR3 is TGTGCCAGCAGCGTAGCCGGGACAGGTCACAATGAGCAGTTCTTC. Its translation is CASSVAGTGHNEQFF. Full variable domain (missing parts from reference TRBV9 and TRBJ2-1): DSGVTQTPKHLITATGQRVTLRCSPRSGDLSVYWYQQSLDQGLQFLIQYYNGEERAKGNILERFSAQQFPDLHSELNLSSLELGDSALYFCASSVAGTGHNEQFFGPGTRLTVL.